The text below deals with one TCR beta chain. The CDR3 spans 22 residues. The data are from a study of tumour-infiltrating T cells in Burkitt lymphoma. At the level of the study: Repertoire clonality predicted overall and progression-free survival.

This table comes from immunoSEQ multiplex PCR, and its TCRdb copy is limited to in-frame clones, with some not included. The sample carries under 8,000 clones, roughly a sixth recorded once. What was sequenced was tumor tissue. V and J are TRBV21-1 and TRBJ1-5; whether TRBD1, the table's D call, matches the DNA was not checked. TRBV21-1 counts as a pseudogene. The TCR was taken from a human donor with diffuse large B-cell lymphoma. The CDR3 DNA follows: TGTGCCAGCAGCAAATTGGCCCTGTTATCCCACTTAATCCGGGACACCAATCAGCCCCAGCATTTT. It translates to CASSKLALLSHLIRDTNQPQHF.